This T cell receptor beta chain was identified during a study of T cells expressing NK-cell markers. Study-wide context: CD3+CD56+NKG2C+, CD3+CD56+NKG2C- and CD3+CD56-NKG2C+ T cells, once sorted, supplied the TCR beta repertoires. With respect to HCMV, seven of the eight sequenced donors were seropositive, and one was seronegative. General study findings and limits: NKG2C+ dominant clonotype frequencies in several donors were roughly 1.0-7.5% of CD8+ T cells. Specificity for HCMV among expanded NKG2C+ T cell clones was not established.

To note about this clonotype: The antigen is not known.

TCRdb derives one entry per CDR3 protein from the 5' RACE reads, leaving out DNA. This table holds over 150,000 distinct CDR3 sequences. Germline V gene data show CDR1 as SGHNT and CDR2 as YENEEA. The CDR3 runs to 15 residues. Sequencing used blood T cells: a sorted CD56 or NKG2C T cell subset, CD4+ or CD8+ T cells, or bulk PBMC T cells (not recorded which). The chain links TRBV11-3 to TRBJ2-1; there is no DNA to check the TCRdb D call of TRBD1. The receptor comes from a woman in her forties or fifties in good health. The CDR3 spells CASSFPDREDNEQFF.